One sample yielded the 6 T cell receptor beta chains listed below, sequenced in a study of T cells in localized non-small cell lung cancer. Measured with immunoSEQ multiplex PCR; TCRdb has only the in-frame clones, and not every one. Among 25,000 to 30,000 clones listed, approximately 90% were seen once. Sequencing was performed on peripheral blood mononuclear cells, taken before any cancer treatment. The receptors derive from a woman aged 35-75 years with stage III lung adenocarcinoma.

The gene calls are TRBV30 and TRBJ1-5; no definite D call. Germline V lookup: CDR1 GTSNPN, CDR2 SVGIG (reference sequence). Trimming took off 0 bases at V and 5 bases at J, with 11 bases between the two ends. The CDR3 contains 14 residues. DNA for the CDR3: TGTGCCTGGAGTGTTGGCAGAGAAGATCAGCCCCAGCATTTT. It translates to CAWSVGREDQPQHF.

In this sample, this clone turned up once. The chain is built from TRBV30 and TRBJ2-5; D is undetermined. The V end lost 3 bases, the J end lost 4 bases, and 3 bases lay between the germline ends. The CDR3 length is 10 residues. The germline V gene encodes CDR1 GTSNPN and CDR2 SVGIG (reference sequence). The CDR3 coding sequence is TGTGCCTGGAGGGGAGAGACCCAGTACTTC. This translates into CAWRGETQYF.

A single count supports this clone. The rearrangement uses TRBV7-2 and TRBJ2-3; D perhaps matches TRBD1 (8 bases). This CDR3 contains 15 residues. Germline CDR1 reads SGHTA; CDR2 reads FQGNSA. Trimming shortened V by 6 bases and J by 6 bases, and 19 bases separated the two germline ends. CDR3 DNA sequence: TGTGCCAGCAGTTTAACAGGGGGGGACTGGGATACGCAGTATTTT. Amino acid sequence: CASSLTGGDWDTQYF.

The chain is built from TRBV25-1 and TRBJ2-1; 8 nucleotides match TRBD1. Germline CDR1 and CDR2: MGHDK and SYGVNS. This CDR3 has 16 amino acids. V shed 3 bases and J 7 bases; nucleotides not matched to a gene: 11. CDR3 amino acids: CASSDILRTGKNEQFF. The CDR3 nucleotides are TGTGCCAGCAGTGACATCCTTAGGACAGGGAAAAATGAGCAGTTCTTC.

The chain has TRBV2 and TRBJ2-5, with 10 bases that match TRBD2. The J segment lost 2 bases and the V segment lost 5 bases, leaving 5 bases of the junction unmatched. The CDR3 contains 15 residues. Germline values: CDR1 SNHLY, CDR2 FYNNEI. The CDR3 here is CASSRSGRDQETQYF. Written as DNA, the CDR3 is TGTGCCAGCAGTAGAAGCGGGAGGGATCAAGAGACCCAGTACTTC.

The J gene is TRBJ1-5, the V gene TRBV11-2; D possibly corresponds to TRBD1 (6 bases). The CDR3 has 14 residues. V was shortened by 3 bases and J by 2 bases, with 8 bases between the two germline ends. Germline CDR1 and CDR2: SGHAT and FQNNGV. The CDR3 loop is CASSLGGRNQPQHF. The CDR3 DNA reads TGTGCCAGCAGCTTGGGGGGCCGCAATCAGCCCCAGCATTTT.